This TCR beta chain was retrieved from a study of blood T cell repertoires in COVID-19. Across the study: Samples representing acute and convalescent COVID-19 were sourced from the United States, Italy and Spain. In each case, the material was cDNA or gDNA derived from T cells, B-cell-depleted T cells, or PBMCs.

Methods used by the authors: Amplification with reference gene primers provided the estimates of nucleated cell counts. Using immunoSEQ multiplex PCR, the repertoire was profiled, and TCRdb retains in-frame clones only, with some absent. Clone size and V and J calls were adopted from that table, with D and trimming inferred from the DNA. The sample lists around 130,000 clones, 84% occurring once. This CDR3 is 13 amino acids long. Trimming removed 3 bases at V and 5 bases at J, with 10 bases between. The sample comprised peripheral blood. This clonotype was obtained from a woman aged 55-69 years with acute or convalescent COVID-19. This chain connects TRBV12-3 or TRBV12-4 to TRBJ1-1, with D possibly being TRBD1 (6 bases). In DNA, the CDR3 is TGTGCCAGCAGTTTCAACAGGGCGACTGAAGCTTTCTTT. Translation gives CASSFNRATEAFF.